Listed below are T cell receptor beta chains from one sample, sequenced in a study of breast tumors, draining lymph nodes, adjacent tissues. A single record per CDR3 protein comes from TCRdb applying MiXCR to the multiplex PCR reads. Found here are about 20,000 distinct CDR3 sequences, about 54% of them singletons; the top ten hold 13% to 15%. Sample: breast tumor tissue. These receptors were obtained from a female donor with breast cancer. Some clones in this sample may be carry-over from other donors' samples. Each CDR3 is given with its conserved first and last residue. A D gene is named only where the DNA matches it firmly. The listing skips clone size in some rows; elsewhere it reads once, few, many or a size class.

d_gene | j_gene | abundance | v_gene | CDR3nt | CDR3aa
TRBD2 | TRBJ2-1 | NA | TRBV20-1 | TGCAGTGCTAGAGCGGATAGCGGGGGGATCGCCTACAATGAGCAGTTCTTC | CSARADSGGIAYNEQFF
TRBD2 | TRBJ2-2 | medium-sized | TRBV5-1 | TGCGCCAGCAGCAAGCGGGAGGAAACCGGGGAGCTGTTTTTT | CASSKREETGELFF
TRBD1 | TRBJ1-3 | once | TRBV7-6 | TGTGCCAGCAGCTATGGGACAGGGGCTGGAAACACCATATATTTT | CASSYGTGAGNTIYF
NA | TRBJ2-3 | many | TRBV20-1 | TGCAGTGCTAGTCGGGGGAATGAAGGTACGCAGTATTTT | CSASRGNEGTQYF
NA | TRBJ1-1 | many | TRBV6-5 | TGTGCCAGCAGTTACTCGAGGGACACTGAAGCTTTCTTT | CASSYSRDTEAFF
TRBD1 | TRBJ2-2 | NA | TRBV6-4 | TGTGCCAGCAGCCCCGACAGGGGAGGCGGGGAGCTGTTTTTT | CASSPDRGGGELFF
TRBD1 | TRBJ2-7 | many | TRBV27 | TGTGCCAGCAGCCGCGACAGGGGCGGCTACGAGCAGTACTTC | CASSRDRGGYEQYF
NA | TRBJ2-7 | once | TRBV14 | TGTGCCAGCAGCCAAGAATTGGCGACGCACTACGAGCAGTACTTC | CASSQELATHYEQYF
TRBD2 | TRBJ2-1 | NA | TRBV7-9 | TGTGCCAGCAGAAGCGGGGAGAGCTCCTACAATGAGCAGTTCTTC | CASRSGESSYNEQFF
TRBD1 | TRBJ1-4 | many | TRBV11-2 | TGTGCCAGCAGCTATGACAGGGGGAAGGAAAAACTGTTTTTT | CASSYDRGKEKLFF
NA | TRBJ2-1 | NA | TRBV6-5 | TGTGCCAGCAGTTACCGTCCAGGGGATGAGCAGTTCTTC | CASSYRPGDEQFF
TRBD1 | TRBJ1-3 | medium-sized | TRBV5-1 | TGCGCCAGCAGCTTGGAGGGGGCAGCTGGAAACACCATATATTTT | CASSLEGAAGNTIYF
TRBD2 | TRBJ2-7 | NA | TRBV20-1 | TGCAGTGCTAGAGCGGGAGGGCGGTACGAGCAGTACTTC | CSARAGGRYEQYF
NA | TRBJ1-2 | NA | TRBV11-2 | TGTGCCAGCAGCTTAGGGCCCTACAGCTACACCTTC | CASSLGPYSYTF
TRBD2 | TRBJ2-7 | NA | TRBV20-1 | TGCAGTGCTAGCCCCTCTCTGGGACTAGCGGTCGAGCAGTACTTC | CSASPSLGLAVEQYF
TRBD2 | TRBJ2-1 | many | TRBV13 | TGTGCCAGCAGCTTAGGGGAGACTAGCGGAACCTACAATGAGCAGTTCTTC | CASSLGETSGTYNEQFF
TRBD1 | TRBJ2-1 | NA | TRBV27 | TGTGCCAGCAGTTTATCGCCCGGGACAGGGGGCTACAATGAGCAGTTCTTC | CASSLSPGTGGYNEQFF
NA | TRBJ1-3 | medium-sized | TRBV10-3 | TGTGCCATCAGTGACAGCTCAGGAAACACCATATATTTT | CAISDSSGNTIYF
TRBD2 | TRBJ2-1 | NA | TRBV20-1 | TGCAGTGCCCGGATACTAGCGGGAGGGTACAATGAGCAGTTCTTC | CSARILAGGYNEQFF
TRBD1 | TRBJ1-2 | once | TRBV9 | TGTGCCAGCAGCCTGACAGGGAGGAATGGCTACACCTTC | CASSLTGRNGYTF
TRBD1 | TRBJ2-3 | medium-sized | TRBV10-2 | TGCGCCAGCAATAGGGACAGGGACACAGATACGCAGTATTTT | CASNRDRDTDTQYF
TRBD2 | TRBJ2-7 | medium-sized | TRBV7-2 | TGTGCCAGCAGTCCACTAGCGGGGGGCTCCTACGAGCAGTACTTC | CASSPLAGGSYEQYF
NA | TRBJ2-3 | many | TRBV27 | TGTGCCAGCAGTTTATCCGGGACCGGCACAGATACGCAGTATTTT | CASSLSGTGTDTQYF
NA | TRBJ2-5 | NA | TRBV2 | TGTGCCAGCAGTGAAGTAGGGCTGTCCGGGACCCAGTACTTC | CASSEVGLSGTQYF
TRBD1 | TRBJ1-2 | NA | TRBV2 | TGTGCCAGCAGTGGGACAGGGAGAGGCTACACCTTC | CASSGTGRGYTF
NA | TRBJ1-6 | NA | TRBV2 | TGTGCCAGCAGTGAAGAAGCAGGGATGGCTTCACCCCTCCACTTT | CASSEEAGMASPLHF
TRBD1 | TRBJ1-3 | few | TRBV2 | TGTGCCAGCACCAGGGACAGCTCTGGAAACACCATATATTTT | CASTRDSSGNTIYF
TRBD1 | TRBJ1-2 | NA | TRBV6-5 | TGTGCCAGCAGTTACTACCCACCTGGGACAGGGAACGGCTACACCTTC | CASSYYPPGTGNGYTF
TRBD1 | TRBJ2-1 | many | TRBV20-1 | TGCAGTGCAAGACCGGGACAGGGAGTATTGGCGGAGTTCTTC | CSARPGQGVLAEFF
NA | TRBJ1-5 | many | TRBV24-1 | TGTGCCACCGGACACTGGGGCAATCAGCCCCAGCATTTT | CATGHWGNQPQHF
TRBD2 | TRBJ2-3 | NA | TRBV7-2 | TGTGCCAGCAGCAGCGGGGGGGCCCAAGATACGCAGTATTTT | CASSSGGAQDTQYF
NA | TRBJ1-5 | NA | TRBV29-1 | TGCAGCGCCCGGACAGTAAATCAGCCCCAGCATTTT | CSARTVNQPQHF
TRBD1 | TRBJ1-1 | NA | TRBV4-1 | TGCGCCAGCAGCCAAGGGACAGGGCCGAACACTGAAGCTTTCTTT | CASSQGTGPNTEAFF
NA | TRBJ2-7 | NA | TRBV20-1 | TGCAGTGCTAGTGCGGGGAACTACGAGCAGTACTTC | CSASAGNYEQYF
NA | TRBJ2-2 | few | TRBV24-1 | TGTGCCACCAGTGGGACACTGAACACCGGGGAGCTGTTTTTT | CATSGTLNTGELFF
TRBD2 | TRBJ2-1 | many | TRBV6-4 | TGTGCCAGCAGTCAAGTAGCGGGGGGGAGCAATGAGCAGTTCTTC | CASSQVAGGSNEQFF
TRBD2 | TRBJ2-1 | many | TRBV7-2 | TGTGCCAGCAGCTTAGGCGGGAGTCAGTTCTTC | CASSLGGSQFF
TRBD2 | TRBJ2-5 | NA | TRBV7-2 | TGTGCCAGCAGCCAAACCCCTACGGCGGGAGGTACCAGGTACTTC | CASSQTPTAGGTRYF
TRBD2 | TRBJ2-7 | few | TRBV10-3 | TGTGCCATCAGTGAGGGTCTAGCGGACTTATCCTACGAGCAGTACTTC | CAISEGLADLSYEQYF
TRBD2 | TRBJ2-5 | NA | TRBV5-6 | TGTGCCAGCAGCGGGACTAGCGGGGCGGGGGAGACCCAGTACTTC | CASSGTSGAGETQYF
NA | TRBJ1-5 | NA | TRBV7-2 | TGTGCCAGCAGTCTGGACAAGAATCAGCCCCAGCATTTT | CASSLDKNQPQHF
NA | TRBJ1-2 | medium-sized | TRBV9 | TGTGCCAGCAGTCCGGGCCATAACCTTTTGGGCTACACCTTC | CASSPGHNLLGYTF
TRBD1 | TRBJ1-6 | once | TRBV9 | TGTGCCAGCAGCGTAGCGACAGGGAATTCACCCCTCCACTTT | CASSVATGNSPLHF
NA | TRBJ1-6 | few | TRBV6-2/TRBV6-3 | TGTGCCGGCAGACCAATGAGTTCCCCCCTCCACTTT | CAGRPMSSPLHF
TRBD2 | TRBJ2-5 | NA | TRBV9 | TGTGCCAGCAGCGTTACTAGCGAGATACAAGAGACCCAGTACTTC | CASSVTSEIQETQYF
NA | TRBJ2-3 | NA | TRBV3-1 | TGTGCCAGCAGCCAGACTAGTAGCACAGATACGCAGTATTTT | CASSQTSSTDTQYF
TRBD1 | TRBJ1-2 | NA | TRBV28 | TGTGGAATCGGGACAGAGCCGCGCTACACCTTC | CGIGTEPRYTF
TRBD1 | TRBJ2-7 | NA | TRBV20-1 | TGCAGTGCCCCTCCGGGACAGGGGGCTGAAGAGCAGTACTTC | CSAPPGQGAEEQYF
TRBD2 | TRBJ2-2 | NA | TRBV7-8 | TGTGCCAGCAGCTCCGGGGGGACCGGGGAGCTGTTCTTT | CASSSGGTGELFF
TRBD1 | TRBJ1-6 | NA | TRBV2 | TGTGCCAGCAAGGGGACAGTGAATTCACCCCTCCACTTT | CASKGTVNSPLHF
TRBD2 | TRBJ2-2 | NA | TRBV7-2 | TGTGCCAGCAGCTGGACTAGCGGGAATCACGGGGAGCTGTTTTTT | CASSWTSGNHGELFF
NA | TRBJ2-1 | many | TRBV14 | TGTGCCAGCAGCTCATATGGACCCCGCAATGAGCAGTTCTTC | CASSSYGPRNEQFF
NA | TRBJ1-5 | NA | TRBV20-1 | TGCAGTGCTGGGAATAGCAATCAGCCCCAGCATTTT | CSAGNSNQPQHF